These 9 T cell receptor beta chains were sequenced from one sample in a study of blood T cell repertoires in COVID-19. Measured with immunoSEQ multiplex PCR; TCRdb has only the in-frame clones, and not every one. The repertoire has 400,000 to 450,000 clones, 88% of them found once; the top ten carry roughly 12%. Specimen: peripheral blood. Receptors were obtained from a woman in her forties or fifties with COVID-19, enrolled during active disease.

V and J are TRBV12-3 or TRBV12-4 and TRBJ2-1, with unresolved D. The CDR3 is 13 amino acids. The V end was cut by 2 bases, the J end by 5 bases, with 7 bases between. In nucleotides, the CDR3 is TGTGCCAGCAGTTTATTACAGAACAATGAGCAGTTCTTC. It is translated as CASSLLQNNEQFF.

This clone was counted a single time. The CDR3, as DNA: TGTGCCAGCAAGGTCGGACGGGGGATTGGCTCCTACGAGCAGTACTTC. Translating gives CASKVGRGIGSYEQYF. The genes are TRBV2 and TRBJ2-7; perhaps TRBD2 as D (6 bases). CDR1 and CDR2 (germline): SNHLY, FYNNEI. This CDR3 spans 16 amino acids. The ends were cut back, 7 bases at V and 0 bases at J, with 19 bases in the middle.

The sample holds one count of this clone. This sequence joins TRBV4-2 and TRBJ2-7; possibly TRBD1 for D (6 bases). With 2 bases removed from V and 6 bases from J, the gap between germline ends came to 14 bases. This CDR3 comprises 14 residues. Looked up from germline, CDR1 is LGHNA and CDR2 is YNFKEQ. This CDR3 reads CASSQQQGSSEQYF. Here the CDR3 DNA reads TGTGCCAGCAGCCAACAACAGGGATCCAGCGAGCAGTACTTC.

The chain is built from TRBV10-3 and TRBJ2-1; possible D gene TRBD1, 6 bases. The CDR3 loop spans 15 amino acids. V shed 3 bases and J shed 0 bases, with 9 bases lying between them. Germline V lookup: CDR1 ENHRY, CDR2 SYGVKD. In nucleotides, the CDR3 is TGTGCCATCAGTGACCCGGACAGCTCCTACAATGAGCAGTTCTTC. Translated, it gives CAISDPDSSYNEQFF.

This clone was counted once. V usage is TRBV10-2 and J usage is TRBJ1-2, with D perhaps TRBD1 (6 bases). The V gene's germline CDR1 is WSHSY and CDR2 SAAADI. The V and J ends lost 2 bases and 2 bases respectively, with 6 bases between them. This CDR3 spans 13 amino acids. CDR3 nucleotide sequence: TGCGCCAGCAGTGAGACAGGGAACTATGGCTACACCTTC. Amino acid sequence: CASSETGNYGYTF.

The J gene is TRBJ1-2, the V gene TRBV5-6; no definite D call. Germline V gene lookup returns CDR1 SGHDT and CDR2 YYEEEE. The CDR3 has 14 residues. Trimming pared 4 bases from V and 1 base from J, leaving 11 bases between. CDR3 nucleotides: TGTGCCAGCAGCAGAGGATGGAGTAACTATGGCTACACCTTC. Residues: CASSRGWSNYGYTF.

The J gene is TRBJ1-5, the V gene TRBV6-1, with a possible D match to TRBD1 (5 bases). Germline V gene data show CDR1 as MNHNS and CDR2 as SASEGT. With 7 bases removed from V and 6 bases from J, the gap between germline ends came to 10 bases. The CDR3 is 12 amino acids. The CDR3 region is CASNQGGQPQHF. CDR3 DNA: TGTGCCAGCAACCAGGGAGGTCAGCCCCAGCATTTT.

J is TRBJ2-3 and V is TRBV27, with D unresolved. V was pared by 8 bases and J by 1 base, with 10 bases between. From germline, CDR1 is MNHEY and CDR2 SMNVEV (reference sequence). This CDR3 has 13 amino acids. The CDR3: CASRLTGTDTQYF. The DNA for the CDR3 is TGTGCCAGCCGATTGACTGGCACAGATACGCAGTATTTT.

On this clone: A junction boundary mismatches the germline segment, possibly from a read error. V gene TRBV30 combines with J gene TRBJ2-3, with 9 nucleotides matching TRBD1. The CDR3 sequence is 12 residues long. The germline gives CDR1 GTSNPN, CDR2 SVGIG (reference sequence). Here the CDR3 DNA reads TGTGCCTGGAGTGTAAGAGGGACAGGGCTCCATTTT. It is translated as CAWSVRGTGLHF.